The rows below give T cell receptor beta chains drawn from one sample of a study of shared clonotypes between healthy human individuals. Repertoires were generated with immunoSEQ multiplex PCR, while TCRdb's copy carries only in-frame clones and drops some. The table includes some 2.1 million clones, just over 90% detected once. Sequenced material: naive CD8+ T cells from PBMCs. The source of these receptors is a man younger than 35 in good health. Some clones in this sample may be carry-over from other donors' samples. Both conserved end residues are part of each CDR3. D genes are given only for firm matches. Size values are once, few and many counts, or a class for expanded clones, and some rows have none.

size	length	D	J	V	DNA	CDR3
few	15	TRBD1	TRBJ1-2	TRBV9	TGTGCCAGCAGCGCCCCCTTGACAGGGAACTATGGCTACACCTTC	CASSAPLTGNYGYTF
NA	16	TRBD2	TRBJ2-3	TRBV19	TGTGCCAGTAGCCCGACCCCGGGACTACCGACAGATACGCAGTATTTT	CASSPTPGLPTDTQYF
NA	18	TRBD2	TRBJ2-2	TRBV19	TGTGCCAGTAGTCCCCGGCCGGGAGCGGGAGGCGCCACCGGGGAGCTGTTTTTT	CASSPRPGAGGATGELFF
NA	14	TRBD1	TRBJ2-1	TRBV27	TGTGCCAGCATCGGACAGGGCTCCTACAATGAGCAGTTCTTC	CASIGQGSYNEQFF
NA	15	NA	TRBJ2-1	TRBV27	TGTGCCAGCAGTTTAGGCCAGGGGGGGTACAATGAGCAGTTCTTC	CASSLGQGGYNEQFF
NA	18	NA	TRBJ2-6	TRBV6-4	TGTGCCAGCAGTGATGTTTGGTTGGGGAACTCTGGGGCCAACGTCCTGACTTTC	CASSDVWLGNSGANVLTF
NA	13	NA	TRBJ2-7	TRBV7-9	TGTGCCAGCAGCTTGGACACGACATACGAGCAGTACTTC	CASSLDTTYEQYF
few	14	NA	TRBJ1-5	TRBV19	TGTGCCAGTAGTATTGATGGTGGCAATCAGCCCCAGCATTTT	CASSIDGGNQPQHF
NA	19	TRBD2	TRBJ2-1	TRBV18	TGTGCCAGCTCACGAACGACAGGGGGCGCGACTAGCGGGAGGGATGAGCAGTTCTTC	CASSRTTGGATSGRDEQFF
NA	15	NA	TRBJ2-7	TRBV11-2	TGTGCCAGCAGTTCCCTCACGGACAACTACTACGAGCAGTACTTC	CASSSLTDNYYEQYF
NA	16	NA	TRBJ2-7	TRBV5-4	TGTGCCAGCAGCTTGGAGACGGTGGGTACTGGTTACGAGCAGTACTTC	CASSLETVGTGYEQYF
NA	17	NA	TRBJ2-3	TRBV5-6	TGTGCCAGCAGCCGCACCACTTTTGAAAGTCGCACAGATACGCAGTATTTT	CASSRTTFESRTDTQYF
NA	14	NA	TRBJ2-4	TRBV27	TGTGCCAGCAGTTACCTCCCTCTTGGGAACATTCAGTACTTC	CASSYLPLGNIQYF
NA	13	NA	TRBJ1-3	TRBV14	TGTGCCAGCAGCCAAGATCTTACGTACACCATATATTTT	CASSQDLTYTIYF
NA	15	TRBD1	TRBJ2-6	TRBV29-1	TGCAGCGTTGGACGACAGGGCACCGGGGCCAACGTCCTGACTTTC	CSVGRQGTGANVLTF
NA	13	NA	TRBJ2-7	TRBV27	TGTGCCAGCAGTTTGGGGGTTACCTACGAGCAGTACTTC	CASSLGVTYEQYF
NA	14	TRBD1	TRBJ1-1	TRBV6-1	TGTGCCAGCAGTGATCGAGACAGGGGTGCTGAAGCTTTCTTT	CASSDRDRGAEAFF
NA	14	NA	TRBJ2-6	TRBV13	TGTGCCAGCAGCGTCCGGATTGGGGCCAACGTCCTGACTTTC	CASSVRIGANVLTF
NA	16	TRBD2	TRBJ2-1	TRBV27	TGTGCCAGCAGTCTGGGACTAGCGGGAGTGTACAATGAGCAGTTCTTC	CASSLGLAGVYNEQFF
NA	13	NA	TRBJ2-3	TRBV5-1	TGCGCCAGCAGCCTGGACAGAGGGGATACGCAGTATTTT	CASSLDRGDTQYF
NA	15	TRBD1	TRBJ2-7	TRBV19	TGTGCCAGTAGTATCCGGGGACAGGGGGCCTACGAGCAGTACTTC	CASSIRGQGAYEQYF
NA	10	NA	TRBJ2-4	TRBV28	TGTGCCAGCAGGGGATACATTCAGTACTTC	CASRGYIQYF
NA	17	TRBD2	TRBJ2-5	TRBV7-9	TGTGCCAGCAGGTCAAGGACTAGCGGGAGGGAGGGGGAGACCCAGTACTTC	CASRSRTSGREGETQYF
NA	12	NA	TRBJ2-3	TRBV5-1	TGCGCCAGCAAATTGACCACAGATACGCAGTATTTT	CASKLTTDTQYF
NA	11	NA	TRBJ2-3	TRBV27	TGTGCCAGCAGTCGGGGGAATACGCAGTATTTT	CASSRGNTQYF
NA	15	NA	TRBJ1-1	TRBV5-4	TGTGCCAGCAGCTTGAATAGAGGTTGGAACACTGAAGCTTTCTTT	CASSLNRGWNTEAFF
NA	15	NA	TRBJ2-3	TRBV7-9	TGTGCCAGCAGCTTAGCGGGCATTAGCACAGATACGCAGTATTTT	CASSLAGISTDTQYF
once	17	TRBD2	TRBJ2-1	TRBV9	TGTGCCAGCAGCCCGCGACTAGCGGAGAGCTCCTACAATGAGCAGTTCTTC	CASSPRLAESSYNEQFF
once	16	TRBD2	TRBJ2-5	TRBV19	TGTGCCAGTAGTATAGATCCCGGGACTAAGGGGGAGACCCAGTACTTC	CASSIDPGTKGETQYF
NA	13	NA	TRBJ1-2	TRBV9	TGTGCCAGCAGCGTAGGACAGTCGGGGGGCTACACCTTC	CASSVGQSGGYTF
NA	16	NA	TRBJ2-6	TRBV5-6	TGTGCCAGCAGCTTGGGACCGATCTCTGGGGCCAACGTCCTGACTTTC	CASSLGPISGANVLTF
NA	14	NA	TRBJ1-2	TRBV11-3	TGTGCCAGCAGCCTAATCGCTGGGGAATTTTCTGGCACCTTC	CASSLIAGEFSGTF
NA	15	TRBD2	TRBJ2-5	TRBV7-6	TGTGCCAGCAGCCTCGGGGCTGTCGGGGGGGAGACCCAGTACTTC	CASSLGAVGGETQYF
NA	13	NA	TRBJ2-5	TRBV27	TGTGCCAGCAGACCGTACTTAGGGGAGACCCAGTACTTC	CASRPYLGETQYF
NA	16	NA	TRBJ2-3	TRBV28	TGTGCCAGCAGCTCCCTCCTAGCGTCCTACACAGATACGCAGTATTTT	CASSSLLASYTDTQYF
NA	14	NA	TRBJ1-5	TRBV27	TGTGCCAGCAGTTTGAGGCAGGGCAATCAGCCCCAGCATTTT	CASSLRQGNQPQHF
NA	14	NA	TRBJ1-1	TRBV6-1	TGTGCCAGCAGTGAAAAGGGTGTGAACACTGAAGCTTTCTTT	CASSEKGVNTEAFF
NA	14	NA	TRBJ2-2	TRBV2	TGTGCCAGCAGTGGTAGTCCGAACACCGGGGAGCTGTTTTTT	CASSGSPNTGELFF
NA	11	NA	TRBJ2-1	TRBV7-8	TGTGCCACCAAACGGGCCCTCTTCCAGTTCTTC	CATKRALFQFF
NA	13	NA	TRBJ1-1	TRBV27	TGTGCCAGCAGTTCTTTCGGGGCGAATGAAGCTTTCTTT	CASSSFGANEAFF
NA	15	NA	TRBJ1-5	TRBV21-1	TGTGCCAGCAGCAAAGAGGAACAGGATTCGCAGCCCCAGCATTTT	CASSKEEQDSQPQHF
NA	17	TRBD2	TRBJ2-1	TRBV12-5	TGTGCTAGTGGTTTGGTACCGGCGGGAGGGGCCTACAATGAGCAGTTCTTC	CASGLVPAGGAYNEQFF
NA	15	NA	TRBJ1-3	TRBV9	TGTGCCAGCAGCGTAGATTCAGGGGTTGGAAACACCATATATTTT	CASSVDSGVGNTIYF
NA	12	NA	TRBJ2-1	TRBV10-3	TGTGCCACGGGGCTTTCCATGATTGAGCAGTTCTTC	CATGLSMIEQFF
NA	17	NA	TRBJ1-2	TRBV27	TGTGCCAGCAGTTTATTAGGGCAGCTTGGGACTCTTTATGGCTACACCTTC	CASSLLGQLGTLYGYTF
once	14	NA	TRBJ1-1	TRBV10-2	TGCGCCAGCAGTGCCCTCCAGGGTTTCGCTGAAGCTTTCTTT	CASSALQGFAEAFF
NA	16	TRBD1	TRBJ2-7	TRBV27	TGTGCCAGCAGAGGGGGCAGGGAGTCCCCGGACTACGAGCAGTACTTC	CASRGGRESPDYEQYF
NA	15	TRBD1	TRBJ2-5	TRBV11-2	TGTGCCAGCAGCGAAGAGGGACAGTACCAAGAGACCCAGTACTTC	CASSEEGQYQETQYF
NA	14	NA	TRBJ2-7	TRBV19	TGTGCCAGTAGTGACGGGACGAGCTCCTACGAGCAGTACTTC	CASSDGTSSYEQYF
NA	16	TRBD2	TRBJ2-7	TRBV6-6	TGTGCCAGCAGTTACGGGAGCGGGAGCTCCCCCTACGAGCAGTACTTC	CASSYGSGSSPYEQYF
NA	14	NA	TRBJ2-7	TRBV19	TGTGCCAGTAGTCCTAGACCAGGGGTGGGCGAGCAGTACTTC	CASSPRPGVGEQYF
NA	14	TRBD1	TRBJ2-1	TRBV13	TGTGCCAGCAGCTTAGGACAGGGGGATTATGAGCAGTTCTTC	CASSLGQGDYEQFF
NA	14	NA	TRBJ2-1	TRBV27	TGTGCCAGCAGGTCCTTGGGCCTTCGCAATGAGCAGTTCTTC	CASRSLGLRNEQFF
NA	14	NA	TRBJ2-1	TRBV4-3	TGCGCCAGCAGCCACTTAACAGGGAAAGGTGAGCAGTTCTTC	CASSHLTGKGEQFF
NA	15	NA	TRBJ2-2	TRBV18	TGTGCCAGCTCAATAGCGTTCGCGAACACCGGGGAGCTGTTTTTT	CASSIAFANTGELFF
NA	16	NA	TRBJ1-2	TRBV4-1	TGCGCCAGCAGCCAAGATAAAGCGGGGGGGGCGGATGGCTACACCTTC	CASSQDKAGGADGYTF
NA	19	TRBD1	TRBJ1-3	TRBV11-2	TGTGCCAGCAGAACAGGTGGGACAGAATCCTATTATGCTGGAAACACCATATATTTT	CASRTGGTESYYAGNTIYF
NA	17	NA	TRBJ1-1	TRBV7-8	TGTGCCAGCAGCTCCGTTCTGGGCCCCCGGGACGGCACTGAAGCTTTCTTT	CASSSVLGPRDGTEAFF
NA	15	TRBD2	TRBJ2-7	TRBV28	TGTGCCAGCAGTTCCCCCCCTAGCGGACCCTACGAGCAGTACTTC	CASSSPPSGPYEQYF